This entry lists 21 T cell receptor beta chains sequenced from one sample in a study of OX40 agonist ivuxolimab in advanced cancers. Assay used: immunoSEQ multiplex PCR; TCRdb lists only in-frame clones, some missing. This sample has 70,000 to 80,000 clones, with around nine tenths found just once. The sequenced sample was CD4+ or CD8+ T cells sorted from blood, obtained in a trial of the OX40 agonist ivuxolimab. The receptors stem from an adult with an advanced solid tumor such as melanoma, head and neck, liver or kidney cancer.

The chain joins TRBV30 to TRBJ1-5; D is unclear. This CDR3 has 14 amino acids. The germline V and J ends were trimmed by 0 bases and 3 bases, with 9 bases remaining between them. The germline CDR1 and CDR2 sequences are GTSNPN and SVGIG (reference sequence). The CDR3 spells CAWSVEGTNQPQHF. CDR3 bases: TGTGCCTGGAGTGTAGAGGGCACCAATCAGCCCCAGCATTTT.

The V gene is TRBV28, the J gene TRBJ2-1; D is perhaps TRBD1 (6 bases). This CDR3 comprises 16 residues. V was pared by 6 bases and J by 4 bases, with 19 bases between. The germline gives CDR1 MDHEN, CDR2 SYDVKM. The CDR3 nucleotides read TGTGCCAGCAGACCCTCTAACAGGGTGCATTACAATGAGCAGTTCTTC. Translating it yields CASRPSNRVHYNEQFF.

CDR3 nucleotides: TGTGCCAGCAGCAGGGCCGGGACTAGCGATGACAATGAGCAGTTCTTC. Translation: CASSRAGTSDDNEQFF. The chain combines TRBV21-1 with TRBJ2-1; the tabulated D call, TRBD2, remains unverified against the DNA. TRBV21-1 is shown as a pseudogene. The CDR3 is 16 residues long.

The chain has TRBV9 and TRBJ2-3; D call uncertain. This CDR3 is 15 amino acids long. Trimming pared 1 base from V and 4 bases from J, leaving 13 bases between. Germline V gene sequence: CDR1 SGDLS, CDR2 YYNGEE. The DNA for the CDR3 is TGTGCCAGCAGCGTACTGGGCTCTTGGGCAGATACGCAGTATTTT. Translation gives CASSVLGSWADTQYF.

This chain links TRBV6-5 with TRBJ1-5; TRBD1 matches 10 bases. CDR1 MNHEY and CDR2 SVGAGI come from the germline V gene. The CDR3 runs 14 residues. With V trimmed by 2 bases and J by 9 bases, 4 bases remained unmatched. The CDR3 DNA reads TGTGCCAGCAGTTACGGGGACAGGGGCCCGCCCCAGCATTTT. Translation: CASSYGDRGPPQHF.

The chain is built from TRBV5-4 and TRBJ2-2; D remains unclear. The V gene lost 0 bases and the J gene lost 3 bases, with 12 bases spanning the gap. Germline V lookup: CDR1 SGHNT, CDR2 YYREEE (reference sequence). The CDR3 is 16 amino acids. CDR3 coding DNA: TGTGCCAGCAGCTTGGAAGAGCGTTCGGACACCGGGGAGCTGTTTTTT. Protein: CASSLEERSDTGELFF.

The table lists this clone with a count of one. The chain combines TRBV11-3 with TRBJ2-7, with no clear D. V was trimmed by 5 bases and J by 4 bases, leaving 9 bases between them. The germline V gene encodes CDR1 SGHNT and CDR2 YENEEA. This CDR3 contains 12 residues. As DNA, the CDR3 is TGTGCCAGCAGCCCCATGGGGTACGAGCAGTACTTC. Protein product: CASSPMGYEQYF.

This chain connects TRBV5-4 to TRBJ1-3, with D hard to call. Trimming shortened V by 4 bases and J by 3 bases, and 2 bases separated the two germline ends. The CDR3 sequence is 11 residues long. CDR1 and CDR2 from the germline V gene are SGHNT and YYREEE (reference sequence). The CDR3 bases are TGTGCCAGCAGCGGTGGAAACACCATATATTTT. It codes for CASSGGNTIYF.

The chain uses TRBV5-1 and TRBJ2-1; D uncertain. V lost 0 bases and J lost 1, with 11 bases in between. Germline CDR1 is SGHRS and CDR2 is YFSETQ. The CDR3 runs 16 residues. The CDR3 coding sequence is TGCGCCAGCAGCTTGGTTCTTAGTGAATCCTACAATGAGCAGTTCTTC. Its protein product is CASSLVLSESYNEQFF.

The CDR3 DNA reads TGTGCCAGCAGTTACCGGGGTCTAGGAAACACCATATATTTT. The encoded protein is CASSYRGLGNTIYF. The chain recombines TRBV6-5 with TRBJ1-3; no firm D call. Between the trimmed V and J ends, which lost 2 bases and 4 bases, there was a span of 9 bases. CDR3 size: 14 residues. Germline values: CDR1 MNHEY, CDR2 SVGAGI.

The chain combines TRBV6-6 with TRBJ2-7; D call uncertain. The CDR3 length is 12 residues. The V end lost 8 bases, the J end lost 5 bases, and 13 bases lay between the germline ends. CDR1 is MNHNY, CDR2 SVGAGI, per germline (reference sequence). The CDR3: CASSVNRDEQYF. The CDR3 nucleotides read TGTGCCAGCTCGGTGAATCGGGACGAGCAGTACTTC.

The chain combines TRBV19 with TRBJ2-1; either TRBD1 or TRBD2 may supply D (6 bases each). Germline-derived CDR1 and CDR2 are LNHDA and SQIVND (reference sequence). This CDR3 contains 16 residues. V lost 7 bases to trimming and J lost 0 bases, with 16 bases between them. DNA of the CDR3: TGTGCCAGTAATCTAGGGGGGCCGAGCTCCTACAATGAGCAGTTCTTC. It is translated as CASNLGGPSSYNEQFF.

The V gene is TRBV2, the J gene TRBJ2-5, with D perhaps TRBD1 (6 bases). The CDR3 extends over 12 amino acids. With 7 bases removed from V and 7 bases from J, the gap between germline ends came to 13 bases. Germline V gene lookup returns CDR1 SNHLY and CDR2 FYNNEI. CDR3 bases: TGTGCCAGCACCGGGACATTGGGGACCCAGTACTTC. It encodes CASTGTLGTQYF. Based on the CDR3 plus reference TRBV2 and TRBJ2-5, the full variable domain is EPEVTQTPSHQVTQMGQEVILRCVPISNHLYFYWYRQILGQKVEFLVSFYNNEISEKSEIFDDQFSVERPDGSNFTLKIRSTKLEDSAMYFCASTGTLGTQYFGPGTRLLVL.

This clone turned up a few times. This chain connects TRBV2 to TRBJ2-1; 9 nucleotides agree with TRBD1. Looked up from germline, CDR1 is SNHLY and CDR2 is FYNNEI. This CDR3 comprises 15 residues. The V segment lost 6 bases and the J segment 4 bases; nucleotides outside the gene matches: 7. In DNA, the CDR3 is TGTGCCAGCAGGGGGGACAGGGAGGTGTACAATGAGCAGTTCTTC. This translates into CASRGDREVYNEQFF.

This clone was detected a few times. This chain uses TRBV6-1 with TRBJ2-4; D remains ambiguous. The CDR3 covers 14 residues. The germline gives CDR1 MNHNS, CDR2 SASEGT. Trimming took 5 bases from V and 6 from J, leaving 14 bases between them. CDR3 in DNA: TGTGCCAGCAGTCCTATAGAAGGGATAAACATTCAGTACTTC. Translation: CASSPIEGINIQYF.

V usage is TRBV5-1 and J usage is TRBJ2-3; no reliable D call. V was shortened by 4 bases and J by 0 bases, with 9 bases between the two germline ends. The CDR3 runs 14 residues. Germline CDR1 is SGHRS and CDR2 is YFSETQ. CDR3 in amino acids: CASSPHDSTDTQYF. The CDR3 coding sequence is TGCGCCAGCAGCCCCCATGACAGCACAGATACGCAGTATTTT.

The V gene is TRBV6-5, the J gene TRBJ2-7, with D perhaps given as TRBD1 or TRBD2 (5 bases each). Per the germline V gene, CDR1 is MNHEY and CDR2 is SVGAGI. The length of the CDR3 is 13 residues. The ends were cut back, 0 bases at V and 3 bases at J, with 6 bases in the middle. CDR3 sequence reads: CASSYSRGYEQYF. In DNA form, the CDR3 reads TGTGCCAGCAGTTACTCGAGGGGCTACGAGCAGTACTTC.

The chain couples TRBV4-2 to TRBJ2-2, with 10 bases matching TRBD2. Trimming removed 1 base from V and 5 bases from J; junction bases left unmatched: 10. CDR3 length: 18 amino acids. CDR1 and CDR2 from the germline V gene are LGHNA and YNFKEQ. The CDR3 sequence: CASSQVANSGGRTGELFF. The CDR3 bases are TGTGCCAGCAGCCAAGTTGCCAATAGCGGGGGGCGAACCGGGGAGCTGTTTTTT.

J is TRBJ2-3 and V is TRBV7-2, with D tentatively TRBD2 (5 bases). Germline CDR1 SGHTA, CDR2 FQGNSA. V dropped 11 bases and J dropped 3 bases, with 15 bases sitting between them. The CDR3 runs 13 residues. The CDR3 protein is CALLRGSTDTQYF. The CDR3 DNA is TGTGCCCTCTTACGGGGTTCGACAGATACGCAGTATTTT.

The chain links TRBV5-4 to TRBJ2-7, with a possible D match to TRBD2 (5 bases). The germline V gene has CDR1 SGHNT and CDR2 YYREEE (reference sequence). CDR3 length: 12 residues. The V end lost 5 bases, the J end lost 7 bases, and 13 bases lay between the germline ends. As DNA, the CDR3 is TGTGCCAGCAGTTCGGGGTCGCGAGAGCAGTACTTC. Its translation is CASSSGSREQYF.

The rearrangement joins TRBV28 to TRBJ2-1; 12 nucleotides agree with TRBD2. This CDR3 is 16 amino acids long. V gave up 6 bases and J gave up 7 bases; unmatched junction bases: 10. Germline V gives CDR1 MDHEN, CDR2 SYDVKM. The CDR3 region is CASSPTSGSSRNEQFF. Here the CDR3 DNA reads TGTGCCAGCAGCCCGACTAGCGGGAGTTCGCGGAATGAGCAGTTCTTC.